This TCR beta chain was identified in a study of post-analysis software for immune sequencing data. The length of the CDR3 is 15 residues. V was shortened by 4 bases and J by 7 bases, with 19 bases between the two germline ends. This clonotype was seen a handful of times. Its antigen is unidentified. Study-wide findings and caveats: Four or five TRBV segments, TRBV5-6, TRBV5-1 and TRBV20-1 among them, were found more frequent in patients than controls. Same-batch preparations were strongly co-clustered by F measure.

Carried by the TCR beta cDNA libraries were unique molecular identifiers. TCRdb re-called the PCR reads through MiXCR, storing one row per CDR3 protein. Seen here are roughly 620,000 distinct CDR3 sequences, 44% observed once, and the top ten hold more than 1.5%. V is TRBV12-3 or TRBV12-4 and J is TRBJ1-2, with D perhaps matching TRBD1 (6 bases). The clonotype was recovered from a girl aged 10 to 17 with multiple sclerosis. Source material: blood. The CDR3 DNA reads as TGTGCCAGCAGTTATGGGATGATGACAGGCGGTGGCTACACCTTC. Translating gives CASSYGMMTGGGYTF.